The next 31 T cell receptor beta chains were all read from a single sample in a study of cytotoxic CD8 clonotypes in ibrutinib-treated CLL. The repertoire was sequenced with immunoSEQ multiplex PCR; TCRdb's copy has only in-frame clones and lacks some. This sample has hundreds of thousands of clones; about 75% occur once, and the top ten carry 5.9%. Sequenced material: PBMCs, taken after 12 months of ibrutinib treatment. These receptors originate from a human donor with chronic lymphocytic leukemia.

The chain couples TRBV7-2 to TRBJ1-4, with D unclear. CDR1 and CDR2 from the germline V gene are SGHTA and FQGNSA. There are 19 residues in the CDR3. The V end lost 4 bases, the J end lost 0 bases, and 21 bases lay between the germline ends. CDR3 DNA: TGTGCCAGCAGCTCCCGTCCGACCCCATCCCCCACAACTAATGAAAAACTGTTTTTT. Protein sequence: CASSSRPTPSPTTNEKLFF.

This clone has a handful of counts. The CDR3 region is CAISESGRSNTEAFF. In DNA form, the CDR3 reads TGTGCCATCAGTGAGTCGGGCAGAAGTAACACTGAAGCTTTCTTT. The rearrangement joins TRBV10-3 to TRBJ1-1; no definite D call. The CDR3 consists of 15 residues. Trimming removed 0 bases from V and 2 bases from J, with 10 bases in between. CDR1 is ENHRY and CDR2 is SYGVKD in the germline V gene.

This clone has more than one count but fewer than ten. CDR3 protein: CASSQVQGPSGLPQHF. The CDR3 DNA reads TGCGCCAGCAGCCAAGTTCAGGGGCCCTCAGGGCTGCCCCAGCATTTT. J is TRBJ1-5 and V is TRBV4-3; tentatively, D is TRBD1 (6 bases). The CDR3 loop spans 16 amino acids. The ends were cut back, 1 base at V and 9 bases at J, with 19 bases in the middle. Germline lookup yields CDR1 LGHNA and CDR2 YSLEER.

The chain carries TRBV19 and TRBJ2-2, with TRBD1 identical over 9 bases. CDR1 is LNHDA and CDR2 is SQIVND in the germline V gene (reference sequence). V was clipped by 7 bases and J by 4 bases; unmatched bases: 7. The CDR3 length is 15 residues. The CDR3 protein is CASTRQGVGTGELFF. As DNA, the CDR3 is TGTGCCAGTACTCGACAGGGGGTAGGCACCGGGGAGCTGTTTTTT.

The V call is TRBV6-1, the J call TRBJ1-2; the D gene is possibly TRBD1 (6 bases). The CDR3 covers 13 residues. CDR1 and CDR2 (germline): MNHNS, SASEGT. The germline V and J ends were trimmed by 7 bases and 3 bases, with 12 bases remaining between them. CDR3 sequence reads: CASNGRQDYGYTF. CDR3 sequence (DNA): TGTGCCAGCAACGGAAGACAGGACTATGGCTACACCTTC.

The chain recombines TRBV5-1 with TRBJ2-7; unclear D gene. The V and J ends lost 4 bases and 9 bases respectively, with 11 bases between them. CDR3 size: 11 residues. Germline assignment: CDR1 SGHRS and CDR2 YFSETQ. Here the CDR3 DNA reads TGCGCCAGCAGCCTGGACCAGTCGCAGTACTTC. It is translated as CASSLDQSQYF.

The chain is built from TRBV16 and TRBJ2-7; 7 bases are a match to TRBD2. The CDR3 is made up of 14 amino acids. In germline, CDR1 is KGHSY, CDR2 FQNENV. V gave up 0 bases and J gave up 12 bases; unmatched junction bases: 11. The chain's CDR3 is CASSQSGRLATWYF. Written as DNA, the CDR3 is TGTGCCAGCAGCCAATCAGGGCGACTAGCTACATGGTACTTC.

This chain's CDR3 is CASSIDTAGYGYTF. In DNA form, the CDR3 reads TGTGCCAGTAGTATAGATACGGCGGGCTATGGCTACACCTTC. V gene TRBV19 combines with J gene TRBJ1-2; D uncertain. Trimming removed 0 bases at V and 4 bases at J, with 9 bases between. The CDR3 runs 14 residues. The germline V gene has CDR1 LNHDA and CDR2 SQIVND (reference sequence).

V usage is TRBV5-1 and J usage is TRBJ2-5, with D possibly matching TRBD2 (7 bases). Trimming shortened V by 5 bases and J by 5 bases, and 13 bases separated the two germline ends. The CDR3 runs to 13 residues. The germline V gene has CDR1 SGHRS and CDR2 YFSETQ. DNA of the CDR3: TGCGCCAGCAGTAACCGGGGGGCCGAGACCCAGTACTTC. This gives the protein CASSNRGAETQYF.

The V and J genes are TRBV14 and TRBJ1-1; D is unclear. Trimming removed 5 bases at V and 2 bases at J, with 9 bases between. The V gene's germline CDR1 is SGHDN and CDR2 FVKESK. This CDR3 spans 13 amino acids. The CDR3 region is CASSEQRNTEAFF. The CDR3, as DNA: TGTGCCAGCAGCGAACAGAGAAACACTGAAGCTTTCTTT.

The rearrangement uses TRBV28 and TRBJ2-7, with unresolved D. This CDR3 has 14 amino acids. V was pared by 2 bases and J by 7 bases, with 15 bases between. The germline V gene has CDR1 MDHEN and CDR2 SYDVKM. CDR3 in amino acids: CASSLPQQFGEQYF. The CDR3 coding sequence is TGTGCCAGCAGTTTACCCCAACAATTCGGGGAGCAGTACTTC.

The chain links TRBV6-6 to TRBJ2-5; tentatively, D is TRBD1 (5 bases). Trimming removed 8 bases from V and 7 bases from J, with 26 bases in between. This CDR3 has 16 residues. Germline V gives CDR1 MNHNY, CDR2 SVGAGI (reference sequence). In nucleotides, the CDR3 is TGTGCCAGCGAGTACTTCTACACTGGGGCATCGCGGACCCAGTACTTC. Its protein product is CASEYFYTGASRTQYF.

V and J are TRBV19 and TRBJ2-3; D unclear. Germline CDR1 and CDR2: LNHDA and SQIVND (reference sequence). This CDR3 region has 16 residues. V was cut by 4 bases and J by 0 bases, with 14 bases left in between. CDR3 region: CASSTLTLRSTDTQYF. CDR3 DNA: TGTGCCAGTAGTACCCTGACACTACGGAGCACAGATACGCAGTATTTT.

The rearrangement uses TRBV5-1 and TRBJ2-2; D gene ambiguous. The length of the CDR3 is 16 residues. Germline V CDR1 and CDR2: SGHRS, YFSETQ. V lost 2 bases and J 2 bases, leaving 13 bases between the germline ends. CDR3 sequence (DNA): TGCGCCAGCAGCTTAACGGAGAGCCCCAACACCGGGGAGCTGTTTTTT. Translated: CASSLTESPNTGELFF.

This clone came up a few times. The chain is built from TRBV6-5 and TRBJ2-7; no reliable D call. Germline V gene sequence: CDR1 MNHEY, CDR2 SVGAGI. This CDR3 is 13 amino acids long. The ends were cut back, 6 bases at V and 2 bases at J, with 11 bases in the middle. The CDR3 is CASSSRLAYEQYF. As DNA, the CDR3 is TGTGCCAGCAGCTCACGACTCGCCTACGAGCAGTACTTC.

The rearrangement links TRBV10-3 to TRBJ2-7; TRBD2 matches at 11 bases. Germline CDR1 reads ENHRY; CDR2 reads SYGVKD. The CDR3 sequence is 13 residues long. Losses at the gene ends were 10 bases for V and 9 bases for J; bases not matched to a gene: 11. CDR3 nucleotides: TGTGCCACGAAGACTAGCGGGGTGAGGTGGCAGTACTTC. This codes for CATKTSGVRWQYF.

This chain links TRBV29-1 with TRBJ1-4; D is undetermined. V dropped 5 bases and J dropped 0 bases, with 7 bases sitting between them. Germline values: CDR1 SQVTM, CDR2 ANQGSEA. The CDR3 sequence is 13 residues long. The CDR3 is CSVHIATNEKLFF. Here the CDR3 DNA reads TGCAGCGTTCACATTGCAACTAATGAAAAACTGTTTTTT.

This sequence joins TRBV30 and TRBJ2-5, with 8 bases fitting TRBD1. Per the germline V gene, CDR1 is GTSNPN and CDR2 is SVGIG (reference sequence). The length of the CDR3 is 13 residues. The J segment lost 5 bases and the V segment lost 5 bases, leaving 7 bases of the junction unmatched. The CDR3 here is CAWAGGWWETQYF. The CDR3 DNA reads as TGTGCCTGGGCAGGGGGCTGGTGGGAGACCCAGTACTTC.

The genes are TRBV14 and TRBJ2-5; D remains unclear. Germline loops: CDR1 SGHDN, CDR2 FVKESK. V dropped 2 bases and J dropped 1 base, with 8 bases sitting between them. CDR3 length: 14 amino acids. The CDR3: CASSQRYLQETQYF. The CDR3 nucleotides read TGTGCCAGCAGCCAAAGGTACCTCCAAGAGACCCAGTACTTC.

This clone was observed a few times. J is TRBJ1-5 and V is TRBV18; D remains unclear. This CDR3 is built from 14 residues. Trimming shortened V by 3 bases and J by 0 bases, and 6 bases separated the two germline ends. Per the germline V gene, CDR1 is KGHSH and CDR2 is LQKENI. CDR3 bases: TGTGCCAGCTCACCCCGCACTAGCAATCAGCCCCAGCATTTT. This codes for CASSPRTSNQPQHF. Full variable domain (outside the CDR3, taken from reference TRBV18 and TRBJ1-5): NAGVMQNPRHLVRRRGQEARLRCSPMKGHSHVYWYRQLPEEGLKFMVYLQKENIIDESGMPKERFSAEFPKEGPSILRIQQVVRGDSAAYFCASSPRTSNQPQHFGDGTRLSIL.

CDR3 coding DNA: TGTGCCAGCAGCCAGACAGGGGACAACCTCTACGAGCAGTACTTC. Translated, it gives CASSQTGDNLYEQYF. This chain links TRBV14 with TRBJ2-7; the match to TRBD1 covers 8 bases. The CDR3 consists of 15 residues. Trimming at V came to 3 bases and at J to 3 bases, leaving 7 bases not matched to a gene. Per germline, CDR1 SGHDN and CDR2 FVKESK.

This clone turned up a few times. V and J are TRBV7-6 and TRBJ2-1, with 8 positions matching TRBD1. This CDR3 spans 12 amino acids. Per the germline V gene, CDR1 is SGHVS and CDR2 is FNYEAQ. J was trimmed by 15 bases and V by 1 base; bases with no gene match: 5. The CDR3 sequence is CASSLVQGDLFF. For the CDR3, the DNA is TGTGCCAGCAGCTTAGTACAGGGGGATCTGTTCTTC.

The chain recombines TRBV4-2 with TRBJ2-7; D is perhaps TRBD2 (6 bases). Trimming removed 5 bases from V and 2 bases from J, with 31 bases in between. The CDR3 extends over 20 amino acids. Germline CDR1 LGHNA, CDR2 YNFKEQ. CDR3 region: CASSARTIGGREMVPYEQYF. CDR3 nucleotides: TGTGCCAGCAGCGCCCGGACTATAGGAGGGAGAGAGATGGTACCCTACGAGCAGTACTTC.

The chain combines TRBV27 with TRBJ2-7; 7 nucleotides align to TRBD1. This CDR3 contains 14 residues. Trimming removed 9 bases from V and 7 bases from J; junction bases left unmatched: 15. Per the germline V gene, CDR1 is MNHEY and CDR2 is SMNVEV (reference sequence). The CDR3 reads CASLTGTDPLEQYF. The CDR3, as DNA: TGTGCCAGTCTTACCGGGACAGACCCTTTGGAGCAGTACTTC.

The chain has TRBV6-6 and TRBJ1-2; 8 positions agree with TRBD1. Germline lookup yields CDR1 MNHNY and CDR2 SVGAGI (reference sequence). The CDR3 runs 14 residues. After removal of 6 bases from V and 4 bases from J, the junction contained 7 bases not matched to a gene. CDR3 protein: CASRYTGGSYGYTF. CDR3 nucleotides: TGTGCCAGCAGGTATACAGGGGGTAGCTATGGCTACACCTTC.

V and J are TRBV9 and TRBJ1-1, with unresolved D. Germline CDR1 reads SGDLS; CDR2 reads YYNGEE. The CDR3 extends over 13 amino acids. V dropped 0 bases and J dropped 12 bases, with 15 bases sitting between them. CDR3 protein: CASSVGSFGESFF. The CDR3 DNA reads TGTGCCAGCAGCGTAGGAAGCTTTGGCGAATCTTTCTTT. Combining the CDR3 with reference TRBV9 and TRBJ1-1 gives the whole variable domain DSGVTQTPKHLITATGQRVTLRCSPRSGDLSVYWYQQSLDQGLQFLIQYYNGEERAKGNILERFSAQQFPDLHSELNLSSLELGDSALYFCASSVGSFGESFFGQGTRLTVV.

This clone is a singleton in its sample. CDR3 sequence (DNA): TGTGCCAGCAGTCTACTAGCGGGAGTAAGAAACGAGCAGTACTTC. It translates to CASSLLAGVRNEQYF. The genes are TRBV28 and TRBJ2-7; 11 bases fit TRBD2. Germline-derived CDR1 and CDR2 are MDHEN and SYDVKM. Trimming removed 5 bases from V and 5 bases from J; junction bases left unmatched: 8. This CDR3 region has 15 residues.

The chain joins TRBV7-2 to TRBJ2-3; D might be TRBD1 or TRBD2, each matching 5 bases. Germline V lookup: CDR1 SGHTA, CDR2 FQGNSA. Trimming pared 5 bases from V and 7 bases from J, leaving 22 bases between. The CDR3 spans 16 residues. The CDR3 protein is CASSQGDPRGKNTQYF. Written as DNA, the CDR3 is TGTGCCAGCAGCCAAGGGGACCCCCGAGGGAAGAATACGCAGTATTTT.

This clone was counted many times. The CDR3 is CASSRTGDNPEAFF. The CDR3 region has the DNA TGTGCCAGCAGTCGGACAGGGGATAACCCTGAAGCTTTCTTT. The V gene is TRBV6-6, the J gene TRBJ1-1, with 9 bases matching TRBD1. Per the germline V gene, CDR1 is MNHNY and CDR2 is SVGAGI (reference sequence). This CDR3 comprises 14 residues. With 5 bases clipped from V and 6 bases from J, the junction kept 7 bases outside the gene matches.

The V and J genes are TRBV6-6 and TRBJ2-1; D remains ambiguous. The CDR3 is made up of 11 amino acids. From germline, CDR1 is MNHNY and CDR2 SVGAGI (reference sequence). Trimming took 0 bases from V and 8 from J, leaving 2 bases between them. The CDR3 here is CASSYSHEQFF. The DNA of the CDR3 is TGTGCCAGCAGTTACTCGCATGAGCAGTTCTTC.

The chain employs TRBV19 and TRBJ1-2, with TRBD1 matching over 12 bases. CDR1 is LNHDA and CDR2 is SQIVND in the germline V gene (reference sequence). The CDR3 length is 15 residues. V dropped 5 bases and J dropped 8; count of bases not matched to a gene: 9. For the CDR3, the DNA is TGTGCCAGTAGTTCACCGGGACAGGGGGCTTGGGGCTACACCTTC. It codes for CASSSPGQGAWGYTF.